The next 10 T cell receptor beta chains were all read from a single sample in a study of shared clonotypes between healthy human individuals. Method: immunoSEQ multiplex PCR; TCRdb's copy keeps in-frame clones and lacks some. The data hold about 2.3 million clones, with just over 90% observed a single time. The sample taken for sequencing was naive CD4+ T cells from PBMCs. As for subset: CD45RA+ positively selected. The origin of the receptors is a man younger than 30 in good health. Some clones in this sample may be carry-over from other donors' samples.

The gene calls are TRBV4-3 and TRBJ2-7, with 10 bases that match TRBD2. From germline, CDR1 is LGHNA and CDR2 YSLEER. The CDR3 length is 16 residues. V dropped 1 base and J dropped 0; count of bases not matched to a gene: 3. CDR3 DNA sequence: TGCGCCAGCAGCCAAGTGAGCGGGAGGGCCTCCTACGAGCAGTACTTC. Translation gives CASSQVSGRASYEQYF.

V is TRBV7-2 and J is TRBJ1-3, with D hard to call. Trimming left V 0 bases short and J 0 bases short, with 3 bases between. The CDR3 consists of 14 residues. Germline CDR1 reads SGHTA; CDR2 reads FQGNSA. The CDR3 coding sequence is TGTGCCAGCAGCTTAGCAGTCTCTGGAAACACCATATATTTT. It encodes CASSLAVSGNTIYF.

This chain joins TRBV28 and TRBJ2-1; 9 nucleotides line up with TRBD1. Losses at the gene ends were 5 bases for V and 14 bases for J; bases not matched to a gene: 7. The CDR3 runs 12 residues. The germline CDR1 and CDR2 sequences are MDHEN and SYDVKM. The CDR3 loop is CASSAGTGNKFF. The CDR3 bases are TGTGCCAGCAGTGCCGGGACAGGGAATAAGTTCTTC.

J is TRBJ2-5 and V is TRBV9; 9 bases match TRBD1. The CDR3 has 17 amino acids. Trimming cost V 0 bases and J 5 bases; bases outside gene matches: 11. Germline CDR1 and CDR2: SGDLS and YYNGEE. The CDR3 reads CASSVGLGQGSLETQYF. CDR3 DNA: TGTGCCAGCAGCGTAGGATTAGGACAGGGGAGCCTGGAGACCCAGTACTTC.

About this clone itself: Other nucleotide sequences in the sample specify the same CDR3. The chain is built from TRBV9 and TRBJ2-5; 8 nucleotides align to TRBD2. This CDR3 contains 15 residues. V trimming: 0 bases; J trimming: 5 bases; junction bases outside the gene matches: 6. The germline gives CDR1 SGDLS, CDR2 YYNGEE. The chain's CDR3 is CASSVGTSGRETQYF. CDR3 nucleotides: TGTGCCAGCAGCGTAGGAACTAGCGGCAGGGAGACCCAGTACTTC.

This chain joins TRBV30 and TRBJ2-7; 7 bases fit TRBD2. Germline CDR1 reads GTSNPN; CDR2 reads SVGIG (reference sequence). J lost 4 bases, V lost 0 bases, and 12 bases had no gene match. This CDR3 region has 16 residues. The CDR3 loop reads CAWSVLGRGGGYEQYF. The CDR3 DNA reads TGTGCCTGGAGTGTACTAGGGAGGGGAGGAGGTTACGAGCAGTACTTC.

This clone occurred once. The chain is built from TRBV6-6 and TRBJ2-7; no clear D gene. The CDR3 covers 14 residues. Germline V gene data show CDR1 as MNHNY and CDR2 as SVGAGI (reference sequence). Trimming stripped 7 bases from V and 2 bases from J, with 15 bases between. This CDR3 is CASNYFGGTYEQYF. CDR3 nucleotides: TGTGCCAGCAATTATTTTGGCGGAACCTACGAGCAGTACTTC.

The rearrangement joins TRBV5-1 to TRBJ2-7; 7 bases line up with TRBD1. V gave up 3 bases and J gave up 2 bases; unmatched junction bases: 5. This CDR3 region has 14 residues. The V gene's germline CDR1 is SGHRS and CDR2 YFSETQ. The CDR3 bases are TGCGCCAGCAGCTGGGACAGAGGGACCTACGAGCAGTACTTC. Protein: CASSWDRGTYEQYF.

The chain joins TRBV30 to TRBJ1-1, with 8 bases identical to TRBD1. Germline lookup yields CDR1 GTSNPN and CDR2 SVGIG (reference sequence). Germline trimming cut 2 bases from V and 2 bases from J; bases unmatched to any gene: 13. The CDR3 spans 17 residues. The CDR3 sequence is CAWSPPRTGSLNTEAFF. Written as DNA, the CDR3 is TGTGCCTGGAGTCCTCCCAGGACAGGGTCATTAAACACTGAAGCTTTCTTT.

J is TRBJ1-5 and V is TRBV16, with a weak D call TRBD1 (5 bases). Germline V lookup: CDR1 KGHSY, CDR2 FQNENV. Trimming shortened V by 1 base and J by 0 bases, and 10 bases separated the two germline ends. The CDR3 sequence is 16 residues long. The CDR3: CASSQWAGHSNQPQHF. The CDR3 coding sequence is TGTGCCAGCAGCCAATGGGCCGGACATAGCAATCAGCCCCAGCATTTT.